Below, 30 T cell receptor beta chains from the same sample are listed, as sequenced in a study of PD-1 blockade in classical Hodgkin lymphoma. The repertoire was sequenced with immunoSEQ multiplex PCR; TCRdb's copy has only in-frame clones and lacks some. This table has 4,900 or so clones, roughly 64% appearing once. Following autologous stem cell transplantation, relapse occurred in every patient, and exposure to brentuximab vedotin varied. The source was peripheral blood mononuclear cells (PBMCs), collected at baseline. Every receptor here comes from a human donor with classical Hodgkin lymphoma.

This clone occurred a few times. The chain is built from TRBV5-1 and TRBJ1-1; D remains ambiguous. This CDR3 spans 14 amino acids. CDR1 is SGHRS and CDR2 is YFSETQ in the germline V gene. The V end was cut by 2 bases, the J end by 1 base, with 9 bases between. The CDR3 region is CASSLMTANTEAFF. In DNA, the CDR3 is TGCGCCAGCAGCTTAATGACGGCGAACACTGAAGCTTTCTTT. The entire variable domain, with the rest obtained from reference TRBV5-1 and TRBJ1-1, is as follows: KAGVTQTPRYLIKTRGQQVTLSCSPISGHRSVSWYQQTPGQGLQFLFEYFSETQRNKGNFPGRFSGRQFSNSRSEMNVSTLELGDSALYLCASSLMTANTEAFFGQGTRLTVV.

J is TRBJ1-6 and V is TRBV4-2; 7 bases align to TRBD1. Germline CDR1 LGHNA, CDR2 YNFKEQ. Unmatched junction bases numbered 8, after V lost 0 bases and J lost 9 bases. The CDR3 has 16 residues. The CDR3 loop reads CASSQDLATGISPLHF. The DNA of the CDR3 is TGTGCCAGCAGCCAAGATTTGGCGACAGGGATTTCACCCCTCCACTTT.

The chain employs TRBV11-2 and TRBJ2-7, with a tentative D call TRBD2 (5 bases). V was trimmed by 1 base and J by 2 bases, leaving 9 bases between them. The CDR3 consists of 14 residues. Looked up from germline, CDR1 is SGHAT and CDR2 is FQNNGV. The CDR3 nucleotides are TGTGCCAGCAGCTTAGCCGAGGGCGCCTACGAGCAGTACTTC. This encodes CASSLAEGAYEQYF.

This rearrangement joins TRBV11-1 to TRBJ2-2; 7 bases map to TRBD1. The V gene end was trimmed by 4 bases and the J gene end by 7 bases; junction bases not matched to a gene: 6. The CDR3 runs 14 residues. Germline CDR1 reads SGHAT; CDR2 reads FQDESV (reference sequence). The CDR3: CASSSTGLGGELFF. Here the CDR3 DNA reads TGTGCCAGCAGCTCGACAGGGTTGGGCGGGGAGCTGTTTTTT.

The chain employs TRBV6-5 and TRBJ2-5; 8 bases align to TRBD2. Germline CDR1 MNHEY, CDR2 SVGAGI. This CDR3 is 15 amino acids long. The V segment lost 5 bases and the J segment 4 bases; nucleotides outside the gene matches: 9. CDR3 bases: TGTGCCAGCAGTACCTACCCACGGGAGGGAGAGACCCAGTACTTC. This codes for CASSTYPREGETQYF.

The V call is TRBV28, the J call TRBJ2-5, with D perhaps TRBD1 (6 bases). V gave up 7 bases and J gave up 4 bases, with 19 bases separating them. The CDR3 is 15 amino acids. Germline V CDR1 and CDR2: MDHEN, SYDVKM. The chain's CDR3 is CASMGAEGDTETQYF. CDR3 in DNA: TGTGCCAGCATGGGGGCCGAAGGAGATACAGAGACCCAGTACTTC.

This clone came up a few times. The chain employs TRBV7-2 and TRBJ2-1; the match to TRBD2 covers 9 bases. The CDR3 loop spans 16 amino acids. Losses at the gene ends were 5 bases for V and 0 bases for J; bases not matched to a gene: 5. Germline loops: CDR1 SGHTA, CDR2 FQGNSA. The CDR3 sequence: CASSSLTSGSYNEQFF. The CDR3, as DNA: TGTGCCAGCAGCAGCCTGACTAGCGGCTCCTACAATGAGCAGTTCTTC.

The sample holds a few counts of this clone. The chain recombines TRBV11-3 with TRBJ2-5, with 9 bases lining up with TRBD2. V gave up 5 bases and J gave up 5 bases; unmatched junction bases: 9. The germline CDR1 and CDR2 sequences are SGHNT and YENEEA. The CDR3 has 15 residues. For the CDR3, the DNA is TGTGCCAGCAGCCTAGGGATTAGCGGGAGTGAGACCCAGTACTTC. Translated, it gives CASSLGISGSETQYF.

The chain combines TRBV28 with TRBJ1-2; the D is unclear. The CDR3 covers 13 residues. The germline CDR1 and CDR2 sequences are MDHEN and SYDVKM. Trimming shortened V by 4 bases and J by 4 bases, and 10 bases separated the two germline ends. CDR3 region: CASSSHMTYGYTF. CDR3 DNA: TGTGCCAGCAGTTCTCACATGACCTATGGCTACACCTTC.

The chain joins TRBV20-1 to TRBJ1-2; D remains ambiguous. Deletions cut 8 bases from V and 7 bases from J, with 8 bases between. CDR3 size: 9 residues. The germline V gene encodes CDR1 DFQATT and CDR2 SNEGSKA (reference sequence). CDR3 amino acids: CSPVGGYTF. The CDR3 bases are TGCAGTCCTGTGGGTGGCTACACCTTC.

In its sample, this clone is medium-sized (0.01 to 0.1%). The CDR3 loop reads CASRFGLAGSYEQYF. The CDR3 nucleotides are TGTGCCAGTAGATTTGGACTAGCGGGATCCTACGAGCAGTACTTC. J is TRBJ2-7 and V is TRBV19; 12 positions match TRBD2. Germline CDR1 reads LNHDA; CDR2 reads SQIVND (reference sequence). J lost 1 base, V lost 6 bases, and 4 bases had no gene match. The CDR3 extends over 15 amino acids.

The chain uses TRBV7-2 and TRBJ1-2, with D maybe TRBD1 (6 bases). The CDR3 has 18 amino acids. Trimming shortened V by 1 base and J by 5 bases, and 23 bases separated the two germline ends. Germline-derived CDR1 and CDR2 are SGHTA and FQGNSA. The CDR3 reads CASSLGVGAGWDIYGYTF. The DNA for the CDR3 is TGTGCCAGCAGCTTAGGGGTTGGGGCAGGTTGGGACATATATGGCTACACCTTC.

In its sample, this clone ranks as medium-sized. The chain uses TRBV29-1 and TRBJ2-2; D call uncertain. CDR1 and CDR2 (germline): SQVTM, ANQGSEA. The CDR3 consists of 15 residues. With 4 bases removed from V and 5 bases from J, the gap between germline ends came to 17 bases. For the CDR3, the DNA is TGCAGCGTTGCAGGTTCGATCCCCAGGACCGGGGAGCTGTTTTTT. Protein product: CSVAGSIPRTGELFF.

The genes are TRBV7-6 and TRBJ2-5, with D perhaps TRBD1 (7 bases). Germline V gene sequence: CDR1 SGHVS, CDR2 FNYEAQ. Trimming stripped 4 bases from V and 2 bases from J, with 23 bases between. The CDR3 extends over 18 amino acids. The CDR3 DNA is TGTGCCAGCAGCTCTGCACCTAACCAGGGGGGTGATCAAGAGACCCAGTACTTC. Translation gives CASSSAPNQGGDQETQYF.

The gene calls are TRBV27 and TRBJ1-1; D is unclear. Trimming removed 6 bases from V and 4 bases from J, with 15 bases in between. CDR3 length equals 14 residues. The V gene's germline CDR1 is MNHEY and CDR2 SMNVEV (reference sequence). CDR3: CASRPRPTGTEAFF. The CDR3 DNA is TGTGCCAGCAGGCCAAGGCCCACGGGCACTGAAGCTTTCTTT.

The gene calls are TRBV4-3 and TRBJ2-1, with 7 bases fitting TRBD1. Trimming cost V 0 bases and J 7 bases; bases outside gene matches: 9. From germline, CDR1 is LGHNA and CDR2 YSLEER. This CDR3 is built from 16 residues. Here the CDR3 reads CASSQDYQGVDNEQFF. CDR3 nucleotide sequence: TGCGCCAGCAGCCAAGATTACCAGGGGGTGGATAATGAGCAGTTCTTC.

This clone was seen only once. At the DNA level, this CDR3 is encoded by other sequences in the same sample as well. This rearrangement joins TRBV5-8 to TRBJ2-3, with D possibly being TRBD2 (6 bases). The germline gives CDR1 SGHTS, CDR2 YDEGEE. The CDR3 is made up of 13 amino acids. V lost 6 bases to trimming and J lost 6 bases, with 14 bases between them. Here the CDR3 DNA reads TGTGCCAGCAACCGGAGGGAGGCCGATACGCAGTATTTT. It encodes CASNRREADTQYF.

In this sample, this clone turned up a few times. The CDR3 coding sequence is TGTGCCAGCAGCTTAAGTAGTATCGATGAGCAGTTCTTC. This translates into CASSLSSIDEQFF. The J gene is TRBJ2-1, the V gene TRBV7-3, with unresolved D. Germline CDR1 and CDR2: SGHTA and FQGTGA. This CDR3 contains 13 residues. V lost 1 base, J lost 8 bases, and 9 bases lay in between.

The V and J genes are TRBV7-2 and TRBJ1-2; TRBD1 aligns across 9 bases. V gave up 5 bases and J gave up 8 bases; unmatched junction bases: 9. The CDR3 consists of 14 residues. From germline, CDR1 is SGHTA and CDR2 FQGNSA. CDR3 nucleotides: TGTGCCAGCAGCCAAGGGGGACAGGGCTTGGGCTACACCTTC. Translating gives CASSQGGQGLGYTF.

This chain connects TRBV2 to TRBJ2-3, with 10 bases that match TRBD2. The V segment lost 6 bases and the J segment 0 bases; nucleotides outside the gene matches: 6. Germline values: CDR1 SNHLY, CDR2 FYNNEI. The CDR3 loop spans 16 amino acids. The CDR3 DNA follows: TGTGCCAGCAGGGGGACTAGCGCAACTAGCACAGATACGCAGTATTTT. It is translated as CASRGTSATSTDTQYF.

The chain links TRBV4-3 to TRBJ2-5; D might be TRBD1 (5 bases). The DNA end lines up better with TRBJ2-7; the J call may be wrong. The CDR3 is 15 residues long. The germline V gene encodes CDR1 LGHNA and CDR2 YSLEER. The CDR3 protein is CASSQDLDSSYEQYF. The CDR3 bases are TGCGCCAGCAGCCAAGATCTCGACAGCTCCTACGAGCAGTACTTC.

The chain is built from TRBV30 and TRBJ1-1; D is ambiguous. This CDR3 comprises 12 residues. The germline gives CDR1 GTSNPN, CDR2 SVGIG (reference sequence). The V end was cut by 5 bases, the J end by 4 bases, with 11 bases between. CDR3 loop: CAWGVVATEAFF. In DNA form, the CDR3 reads TGTGCCTGGGGGGTCGTGGCCACTGAAGCTTTCTTT.

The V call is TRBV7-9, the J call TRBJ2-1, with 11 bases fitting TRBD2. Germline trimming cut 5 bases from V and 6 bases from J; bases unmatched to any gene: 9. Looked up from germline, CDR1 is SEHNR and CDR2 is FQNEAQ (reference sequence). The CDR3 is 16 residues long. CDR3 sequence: CASSVTGTSGFNEQFF. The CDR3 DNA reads TGTGCCAGCAGCGTAACAGGGACTAGCGGATTCAATGAGCAGTTCTTC.

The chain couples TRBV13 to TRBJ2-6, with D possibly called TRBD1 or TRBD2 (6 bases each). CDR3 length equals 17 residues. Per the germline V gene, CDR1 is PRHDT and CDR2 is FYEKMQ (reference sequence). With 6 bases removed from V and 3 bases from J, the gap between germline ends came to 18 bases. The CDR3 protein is CASRSRGGMDGANVLTF. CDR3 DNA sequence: TGTGCCAGCAGATCCCGAGGGGGGATGGATGGGGCCAACGTCCTGACTTTC.

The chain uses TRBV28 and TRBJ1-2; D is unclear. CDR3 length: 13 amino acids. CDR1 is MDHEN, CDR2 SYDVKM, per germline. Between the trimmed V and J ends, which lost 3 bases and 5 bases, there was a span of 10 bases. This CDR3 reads CASSFFVGYGYTF. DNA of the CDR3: TGTGCCAGCAGTTTTTTCGTGGGATATGGCTACACCTTC.

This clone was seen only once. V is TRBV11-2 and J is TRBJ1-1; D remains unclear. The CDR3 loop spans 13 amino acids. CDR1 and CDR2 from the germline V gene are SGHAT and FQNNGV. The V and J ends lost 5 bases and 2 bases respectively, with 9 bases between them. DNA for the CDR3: TGTGCCAGCAGCCCCGCGGCTAACACTGAAGCTTTCTTT. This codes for CASSPAANTEAFF. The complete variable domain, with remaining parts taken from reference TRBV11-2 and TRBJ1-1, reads EAGVAQSPRYKIIEKRQSVAFWCNPISGHATLYWYQQILGQGPKLLIQFQNNGVVDDSQLPKDRFSAERLKGVDSTLKIQPAKLEDSAVYLCASSPAANTEAFFGQGTRLTVV.

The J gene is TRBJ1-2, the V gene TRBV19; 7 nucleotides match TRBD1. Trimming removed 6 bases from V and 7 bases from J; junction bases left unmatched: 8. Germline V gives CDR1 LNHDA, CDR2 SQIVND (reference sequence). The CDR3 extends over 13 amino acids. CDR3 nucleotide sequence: TGTGCCAGTAGCAGAACAGGGGTTACTGGCTACACCTTC. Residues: CASSRTGVTGYTF.

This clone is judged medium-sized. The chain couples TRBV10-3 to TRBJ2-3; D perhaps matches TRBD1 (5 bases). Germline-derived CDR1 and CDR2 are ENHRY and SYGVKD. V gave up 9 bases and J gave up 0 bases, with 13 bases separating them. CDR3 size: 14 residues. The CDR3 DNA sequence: TGTGCCATTGGAGAGGACACGAGCACAGATACGCAGTATTTT. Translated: CAIGEDTSTDTQYF.

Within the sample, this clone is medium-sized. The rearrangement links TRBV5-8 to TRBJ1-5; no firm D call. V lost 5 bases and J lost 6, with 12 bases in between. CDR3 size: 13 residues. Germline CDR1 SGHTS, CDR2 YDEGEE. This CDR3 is CASSAEGGQPQHF. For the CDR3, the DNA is TGTGCCAGCAGTGCAGAGGGCGGTCAGCCCCAGCATTTT.

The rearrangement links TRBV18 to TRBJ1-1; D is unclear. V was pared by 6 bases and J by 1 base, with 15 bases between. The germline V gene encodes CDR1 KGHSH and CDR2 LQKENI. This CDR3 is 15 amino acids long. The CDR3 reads CASSLTRQENTEAFF. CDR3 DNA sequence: TGTGCCAGCTCCCTGACTAGGCAGGAGAACACTGAAGCTTTCTTT.